This T cell receptor beta chain was recorded in a study of PD-1 blockade in classical Hodgkin lymphoma (dated by TCRdb to between 2020 and 2021). Broadly, across the study: Nivolumab dosing was 3 mg/kg intravenously every 2 weeks, continuing until either disease progression or unacceptable toxicity. A peripheral blood immune signature of response to PD-1 blockade in classical Hodgkin lymphoma was defined using TCR beta sequencing and CyTOF. On the study overall, not on this receptor specifically: Baseline TCR diversity was reported to be lower in newly diagnosed patients than in healthy donors and to be lower still in relapsed/refractory patients. Patients starting nivolumab less than 1 year after ASCT had lower diversity and were excluded from later analyses to avoid confounding by immune reconstitution. Baseline diversity similar to that of newly diagnosed patients was observed in trial patients achieving complete response, whereas significantly lower diversity was observed in partial responders and progressors. By C4D1, a significant rise was seen in CD4+ TCR diversity but not in CD8+ TCR diversity (p=0.0027 vs p=0.16), and the rise was most apparent among complete responders (p=0.02). The study was restricted to a single clinical trial cohort, and the causes of repertoire differences, possibly disease activity or prior therapy, were left undefined.

The sample's time point, from its label and the paper: cycle 1 day 1 (C1D1), immediately before nivolumab initiation. Relapse after autologous stem cell transplantation had occurred in all trial patients, and cohorts A, B and C were distinguished by prior brentuximab vedotin exposure. The trial cohort included 50 or so patients with relapsed/refractory classical Hodgkin lymphoma, and each patient had a best overall response of complete response, partial response or progressive disease. Trial patients were treated with single-agent nivolumab in the multi-cohort phase II CheckMate 205 trial. An independent review committee assessed best overall response using the 2007 International Working Group response criteria. Trial PBMCs were collected immediately before nivolumab initiation (C1D1) and during therapy at cycle 2 day 1 and cycle 4 day 1. Peripheral blood was collected in 8 mL Vacutainer Cell Preparation Tubes, from which PBMCs were isolated by centrifugation and then cryopreserved.

CDR1 SGHTS and CDR2 YDEGEE were looked up in the germline V gene. V and J are truncated by 2 bases and 4 bases respectively, leaving an intervening sequence of 12 bases. From the cysteine through the phenylalanine, the CDR3 covers 14 amino acids. Of the read, only the CDR3 DNA is kept; its 42 bases are in frame from base 1. Genomic DNA was isolated using the Qiagen DNeasy kit from unsorted PBMCs as well as from negatively selected CD4+ and CD8+ fractions. TCR beta CDR3 regions were amplified by immunoSEQ multiplex PCR using primers annealing to V and J segments. A synthetic immune receptor repertoire was used to minimize amplification bias, and any residual bias was removed computationally once sequencing was done. The original pipeline was this. Repertoire diversity was quantified as the Shannon entropy index using custom Python scripts. Unsorted, CD4+ and CD8+ repertoires were analyzed separately, except in combined analyses where CD4+ and CD8+ sequences were merged in silico. A clone was considered expanded if an increase in frequency of at least 2-fold after treatment relative to C1D1 was found, and a pseudocount of 0.5 was applied to clones undetected at baseline. Clones with 0 or 1 copy at C1D1 were defined as singleton clones, while clones with 2 or more copies were defined as non-singleton clones. Clones expanded in unsorted samples were labelled as CD4+, CD8+ or unknown by matching protein sequences in sorted samples from the same patient. Wilcoxon tests on paired samples were used to test changes in diversity from C1D1 to C4D1. The table comes from immuneACCESS by way of TCRdb, which keeps in-frame sequences with V and J called. Part of the clones is missing from these tables; in studies checked, under half for an unresolved V gene and the rest for unknown reasons. That table gives V, J and clone size, and the DNA gave D and trimming. Within this sample are around 40,000 clones, with around four fifths of them counted one time only. The ten largest account for 13% of the sample.

For this clone: Its antigen is still unknown. Base qualities are not at hand, and no much larger clone is one base apart.

Recombination connected TRBV5-8 to TRBJ1-2, with no confident D gene call. The clonotype originates from a human donor with classical Hodgkin lymphoma. Material: peripheral blood mononuclear cells (PBMCs), obtained at baseline. The CDR3 is CASSFWESSYGYTF. The DNA sequence is given as TGTGCCAGCAGCTTCTGGGAATCGAGCTATGGCTACACCTTC.